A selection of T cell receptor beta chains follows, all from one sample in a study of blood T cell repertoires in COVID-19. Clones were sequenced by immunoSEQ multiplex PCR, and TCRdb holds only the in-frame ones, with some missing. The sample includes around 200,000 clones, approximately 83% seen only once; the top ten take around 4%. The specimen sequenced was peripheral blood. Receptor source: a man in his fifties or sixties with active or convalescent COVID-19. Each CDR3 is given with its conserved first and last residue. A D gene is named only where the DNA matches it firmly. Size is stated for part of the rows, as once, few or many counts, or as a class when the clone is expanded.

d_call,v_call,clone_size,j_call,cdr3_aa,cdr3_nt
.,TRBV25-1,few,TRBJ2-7,CASSEVLGGSYEQYF,TGTGCCAGCAGTGAAGTCCTAGGGGGTAGCTACGAGCAGTACTTC
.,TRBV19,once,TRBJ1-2,CASSIGQGLYGYTF,TGTGCCAGTAGTATTGGGCAGGGCCTCTATGGCTACACCTTC
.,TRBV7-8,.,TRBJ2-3,CASSPRGDTQYF,TGTGCCAGCAGCCCCCGGGGAGATACGCAGTATTTT
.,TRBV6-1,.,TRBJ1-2,CASTLGGRGYGYTF,TGTGCCAGCACCCTGGGGGGGAGGGGCTATGGCTACACCTTC
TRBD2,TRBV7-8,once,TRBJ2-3,CASSLGLAGGASTDTQYF,TGTGCCAGCAGCTTAGGACTAGCGGGGGGCGCTAGCACAGATACGCAGTATTTT
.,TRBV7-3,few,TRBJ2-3,CASSRRGADTQYF,TGTGCCAGCAGCCGACGCGGAGCAGATACGCAGTATTTT
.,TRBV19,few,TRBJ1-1,CASSTRVNTEAFF,TGTGCCAGTAGTACTAGAGTGAACACTGAAGCTTTCTTT
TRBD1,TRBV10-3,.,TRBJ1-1,CAISPGQVNTEAFF,TGTGCCATCAGTCCTGGACAGGTGAACACTGAAGCTTTCTTT
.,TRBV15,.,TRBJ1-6,CATSRSHGTLNSPLHF,TGTGCCACCAGCAGGTCTCACGGGACTCTTAATTCACCCCTCCACTTT
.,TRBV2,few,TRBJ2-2,CASRDTGTGELFF,TGTGCCAGCAGAGATACAGGGACCGGGGAGCTGTTTTTT
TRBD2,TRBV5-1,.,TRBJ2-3,CASSPPSGGSTDTQYF,TGCGCCAGCAGCCCCCCCAGCGGGGGGAGCACAGATACGCAGTATTTT